A selection of T cell receptor beta chains follows, all from one sample in a study of blood T cell repertoires in COVID-19. Only in-frame clones appear in the TCRdb table, and some are missing; sequencing was by immunoSEQ multiplex PCR. The sample consists of 200,000 to 250,000 clones, approximately 85% of them appearing once. The sequenced sample was peripheral blood. The receptors originated from a man older than 75 with acute or convalescent COVID-19. Both conserved end residues are part of each CDR3. The D gene is left open where the match is weak. Rows may omit the clone size; those that give it use once, few, many or a size class.

j_call clone_size d_call cdr3_length v_call cdr3_aa cdr3_nt
TRBJ1-4 once TRBD1 14 TRBV28 CASRLQGSNEKLFF TGTGCCAGCAGGCTACAGGGGTCTAATGAAAAACTGTTTTTT
TRBJ1-2 . . 13 TRBV28 CASSWTAKDGYTF TGTGCCAGCAGTTGGACAGCCAAGGATGGCTACACCTTC
TRBJ2-7 . TRBD2 14 TRBV5-4 CASGWGGKDYEQYF TGTGCCAGCGGCTGGGGGGGGAAGGACTACGAGCAGTACTTC
TRBJ1-1 once TRBD1 14 TRBV6-5 CASGRDRGDTEAFF TGTGCCAGTGGCCGGGACAGGGGTGACACTGAAGCTTTCTTT
TRBJ2-5 . TRBD2 15 TRBV7-9 CASSREGGVQETQYF TGTGCCAGCAGCCGGGAGGGCGGGGTACAAGAGACCCAGTACTTC
TRBJ1-4 . . 15 TRBV11-2 CASSPTASTNEKLFF TGTGCCAGCAGCCCGACTGCCTCAACTAATGAAAAACTGTTTTTT
TRBJ1-5 . . 13 TRBV19 CASSKAAEQPQHF TGTGCCAGTAGTAAAGCAGCGGAGCAGCCCCAGCATTTT
TRBJ2-7 . . 15 TRBV2 CASSAGGRGVYEQYF TGTGCCAGCAGTGCTGGCGGTCGCGGGGTCTACGAGCAGTACTTC
TRBJ1-1 . . 12 TRBV6-5 CASSTAHTEAFF TGTGCCAGCAGCACAGCTCACACTGAAGCTTTCTTT
TRBJ1-2 . . 17 TRBV4-1 CASSQGGSWQGGDGYTF TGCGCCAGCAGCCAAGGGGGTAGTTGGCAGGGAGGCGATGGCTACACCTTC
TRBJ1-5 . . 12 TRBV18 CASSPQNQPQHF TGTGCCAGCTCACCCCAGAATCAGCCCCAGCATTTT
TRBJ1-2 . TRBD1 16 TRBV9 CASSSPGTGLNYGYTF TGTGCCAGCAGCAGTCCCGGGACAGGGTTGAACTATGGCTACACCTTC
TRBJ2-7 . . 16 TRBV4-1 CASSQVSSLSSYEQYF TGCGCCAGCAGCCAAGTCTCCTCCTTGAGCTCCTACGAGCAGTACTTC
TRBJ1-5 . . 13 TRBV27 CASSFLSNQPQHF TGTGCCAGCAGTTTCTTAAGCAATCAGCCCCAGCATTTT
TRBJ1-3 . . 14 TRBV5-1 CASSPRVSGNTIYF TGCGCCAGCAGCCCCAGGGTCTCTGGAAACACCATATATTTT
TRBJ1-1 . . 14 TRBV3-1/TRBV3-2 CASSQDTVNTEAFF TGTGCCAGCAGCCAAGATACAGTGAACACTGAAGCTTTCTTT
TRBJ1-2 . TRBD1 13 TRBV10-2 CASNRDSNYGYTF TGCGCCAGCAACCGGGACAGTAACTATGGCTACACCTTC
TRBJ1-1 once . 14 TRBV4-1 CASSQPTGNTEAFF TGCGCCAGCAGCCAGCCCACCGGGAACACTGAAGCTTTCTTT
TRBJ2-7 . . 14 TRBV3-1/TRBV3-2 CASSRVSHSYEQYF TGTGCCAGCAGCCGTGTGAGTCATTCCTACGAGCAGTACTTC
TRBJ1-5 . . 14 TRBV5-5 CASSLRRVNQPQHF TGTGCCAGCAGCTTGCGGAGGGTCAATCAGCCCCAGCATTTT
TRBJ2-1 . . 15 TRBV11-2 CASSLGQVGYNEQFF TGTGCCAGCAGCTTAGGACAGGTGGGCTACAATGAGCAGTTCTTC
TRBJ1-1 . . 13 TRBV5-8 CASSLAGGSGAFF TGTGCCAGCAGCTTGGCCGGGGGGAGCGGAGCTTTCTTT
TRBJ1-5 . TRBD1 13 TRBV2 CASRGQPNQPQHF TGTGCCAGCAGGGGACAGCCAAATCAGCCCCAGCATTTT
TRBJ2-1 . TRBD1 14 TRBV28 CASSPQGAYNEQFF TGTGCCAGCAGCCCACAGGGGGCCTACAATGAGCAGTTCTTC
TRBJ1-2 . . 14 TRBV19 CASSDAQGNYGYTF TGTGCCAGTAGTGATGCACAGGGTAACTATGGCTACACCTTC
TRBJ2-5 . . 16 TRBV10-1 CASSSLGTPVQETQYF TGCGCCAGCAGTTCCCTCGGGACACCCGTCCAAGAGACCCAGTACTTC
TRBJ1-2 . . 15 TRBV11-2 CASSLDPGNNYGYTF TGTGCCAGCAGCTTAGATCCGGGGAATAACTATGGCTACACCTTC
TRBJ1-1 . . 15 TRBV5-6 CASTPQTRSYTEAFF TGTGCCAGCACCCCCCAAACGAGATCGTACACTGAAGCTTTCTTT
TRBJ2-1 . TRBD1 15 TRBV2 CASSEAGQGIFGKFF TGTGCCAGCAGTGAAGCGGGACAGGGGATTTTCGGGAAGTTCTTC
TRBJ1-2 . TRBD1 14 TRBV3-1/TRBV3-2 CASSLSGGNYGYTF TGTGCCAGCAGCCTCTCAGGGGGGAACTATGGCTACACCTTC
TRBJ2-3 . . 14 TRBV5-4 CASKEAPGTDTQYF TGTGCCAGCAAAGAGGCACCTGGCACAGATACGCAGTATTTT
TRBJ1-5 . TRBD1 15 TRBV7-8 CASSYRDRGYQPQHF TGTGCCAGCAGCTACCGGGACAGGGGATATCAGCCCCAGCATTTT
TRBJ2-1 . . 11 TRBV29-1 CSVARSNEQFF TGCAGCGTTGCTAGGTCGAATGAGCAGTTCTTC
TRBJ1-1 . . 15 TRBV13 CASSIRRGENTEAFF TGTGCCAGCAGCATCAGGCGGGGCGAGAACACTGAAGCTTTCTTT
TRBJ1-1 . TRBD1 15 TRBV7-9 CASTLTGGWNTEAFF TGTGCCAGCACCCTGACAGGGGGCTGGAACACTGAAGCTTTCTTT
TRBJ2-6 . . 15 TRBV18 CASSPTASGANVLTF TGTGCCAGCTCTCCGACAGCCTCTGGGGCCAACGTCCTGACTTTC
TRBJ1-2 . . 12 TRBV2 CASSGGSYGYTF TGTGCCAGCAGTGGGGGCAGTTATGGCTACACCTTC
TRBJ1-3 . TRBD1 15 TRBV6-5 CASSSNPGQGNTIYF TGTGCCAGCAGTTCCAACCCGGGACAGGGGAACACCATATATTTT
TRBJ1-2 . . 14 TRBV5-5 CASSLGTSDYGYTF TGTGCCAGCAGCTTGGGGACCAGCGACTACGGCTACACCTTC
TRBJ1-5 . . 15 TRBV28 CASSPGGGRNQPQHF TGTGCCAGCAGCCCCGGGGGGGGCCGAAATCAGCCCCAGCATTTT
TRBJ1-2 . TRBD1 17 TRBV29-1 CSVEGGNRGPVNYGYTF TGCAGCGTTGAAGGGGGGAACAGGGGGCCAGTTAACTATGGCTACACCTTC
TRBJ1-3 . . 15 TRBV4-3 CASSQGQISGNTIYF TGCGCCAGCAGCCAAGGTCAGATCTCTGGAAACACCATATATTTT
TRBJ2-3 . TRBD2 15 TRBV3-1/TRBV3-2 CASGTSGSSTDTQYF TGTGCCAGCGGTACTAGCGGGAGCAGCACAGATACGCAGTATTTT
TRBJ1-6 once TRBD1 16 TRBV24-1 CATSDSRTGGDSPLHF TGTGCCACCAGTGATTCTCGGACAGGTGGGGATTCACCCCTCCACTTT
TRBJ2-1 . TRBD1 14 TRBV6-2/TRBV6-3 CASSFSQQGNEQFF TGTGCCAGCAGTTTCTCCCAACAGGGGAATGAGCAGTTCTTC
TRBJ2-1 . TRBD2 18 TRBV3-1/TRBV3-2 CASSQAGLAIPRGNEQFF TGTGCCAGCAGCCAAGCGGGACTAGCGATACCCCGGGGGAATGAGCAGTTCTTC